Following are 24 T cell receptor beta chains from one sample sequenced in a study of blood T cell repertoires in COVID-19. The repertoire was sequenced with immunoSEQ multiplex PCR; TCRdb's copy has only in-frame clones and lacks some. The table includes about 480,000 clones, over 75% detected once. The specimen was PBMCs or T cells enriched from blood (not recorded which). These receptors originate from a woman aged 40 to 50 who had recovered from COVID-19.

This sequence joins TRBV7-9 and TRBJ1-3; TRBD1 matches 7 bases. Germline V CDR1 and CDR2: SEHNR, FQNEAQ (reference sequence). V was pared by 5 bases and J by 4 bases, with 5 bases of the junction left unmatched. This CDR3 is 14 amino acids long. The CDR3 nucleotides read TGTGCCAGCAGCCTGACAGGGATCGGAAACACCATATATTTT. This gives the protein CASSLTGIGNTIYF.

This sequence joins TRBV13 and TRBJ2-1; perhaps TRBD2 as D (6 bases). V lost 3 bases to trimming and J lost 2 bases, with 14 bases between them. Germline-derived CDR1 and CDR2 are PRHDT and FYEKMQ (reference sequence). CDR3 length: 16 residues. CDR3: CASSFSGGETYNEQFF. CDR3 in DNA: TGTGCCAGCAGCTTTAGCGGCGGGGAAACCTACAATGAGCAGTTCTTC.

J is TRBJ2-7 and V is TRBV6-1; possibly TRBD1 for D (6 bases). With 3 bases removed from V and 4 bases from J, the gap between germline ends came to 16 bases. CDR1 and CDR2 (germline): MNHNS, SASEGT. The CDR3 is made up of 15 amino acids. The CDR3 sequence is CASSDTGTRHYEQYF. The DNA of the CDR3 is TGTGCCAGCAGTGATACCGGGACACGACATTACGAGCAGTACTTC.

The chain recombines TRBV4-3 with TRBJ1-2; D unresolved. The germline V gene encodes CDR1 LGHNA and CDR2 YSLEER. Trimming removed 4 bases at V and 6 bases at J, with 15 bases between. CDR3 length: 14 amino acids. As DNA, the CDR3 is TGCGCCAGCAGCCTAGACTGGGCTTCGGATGGCTACACCTTC. Protein: CASSLDWASDGYTF.

The genes are TRBV7-9 and TRBJ1-2, with TRBD1 as a possible D gene (5 bases). V lost 0 bases and J 0 bases, leaving 8 bases between the germline ends. Germline V gene data show CDR1 as SEHNR and CDR2 as FQNEAQ (reference sequence). The CDR3 is made up of 15 amino acids. The CDR3 protein is CASSLAGRANYGYTF. In DNA, the CDR3 is TGTGCCAGCAGCTTAGCGGGCAGGGCTAACTATGGCTACACCTTC. Filled out from reference TRBV7-9 and TRBJ1-2, the complete variable domain reads DTGVSQNPRHKITKRGQNVTFRCDPISEHNRLYWYRQTLGQGPEFLTYFQNEAQLEKSRLLSDRFSAERPKGSFSTLEIQRTEQGDSAMYLCASSLAGRANYGYTFGSGTRLTVV.

The chain carries TRBV11-2 and TRBJ1-1; 8 bases are a match to TRBD1. V lost 5 bases, J lost 0 bases, and 8 bases stayed unmatched. Germline CDR1 SGHAT, CDR2 FQNNGV. The CDR3 totals 16 residues. The CDR3 spells CASSTIRGPMNTEAFF. The CDR3 nucleotides are TGTGCCAGCAGCACTATCAGGGGGCCTATGAACACTGAAGCTTTCTTT.

The chain is built from TRBV5-1 and TRBJ1-4; TRBD1 matches 7 bases. Losses at the gene ends were 7 bases for V and 5 bases for J; bases not matched to a gene: 8. This CDR3 region has 14 residues. CDR1 and CDR2 from the germline V gene are SGHRS and YFSETQ. This CDR3 reads CASSPGTANEKLFF. CDR3 sequence (DNA): TGCGCCAGCTCTCCTGGGACAGCGAATGAAAAACTGTTTTTT.

This chain uses TRBV6-5 with TRBJ1-1; no clear D gene. Trimming cost V 0 bases and J 0 bases, with 8 bases left between them. CDR1 MNHEY and CDR2 SVGAGI come from the germline V gene. This CDR3 has 15 residues. The chain's CDR3 is CASSYSTAMNTEAFF. The CDR3 nucleotides are TGTGCCAGCAGTTACTCAACAGCTATGAACACTGAAGCTTTCTTT.

This chain connects TRBV7-9 to TRBJ1-1, with 9 bases lining up with TRBD1. The germline gives CDR1 SEHNR, CDR2 FQNEAQ (reference sequence). Unmatched junction bases numbered 14, after V lost 6 bases and J lost 6 bases. The CDR3 loop spans 16 amino acids. CDR3 amino acids: CASSDRGGQGMSEAFF. The CDR3 DNA follows: TGTGCCAGCAGTGATAGGGGGGGACAGGGAATGTCTGAAGCTTTCTTT.

This sequence joins TRBV4-2 and TRBJ2-7, with D perhaps TRBD1 (5 bases). Germline-derived CDR1 and CDR2 are LGHNA and YNFKEQ. This CDR3 comprises 14 residues. Trimming removed 1 base at V and 2 bases at J, with 9 bases between. The CDR3 coding sequence is TGTGCCAGCAGCCAAGGTGACAGCACCTACGAGCAGTACTTC. This codes for CASSQGDSTYEQYF.

J is TRBJ1-3 and V is TRBV7-2; D remains unclear. This CDR3 is 15 amino acids long. Trimming removed 10 bases from V and 3 bases from J, with 19 bases in between. Germline-derived CDR1 and CDR2 are SGHTA and FQGNSA. The CDR3 region is CATRKEALIGNTIYF. CDR3 sequence (DNA): TGTGCCACAAGAAAAGAGGCTTTGATTGGAAACACCATATATTTT.

This clone was seen a few times. The chain carries TRBV2 and TRBJ1-2, with 7 positions matching TRBD1. Unmatched junction bases numbered 4, after V lost 5 bases and J lost 1 base. Germline V lookup: CDR1 SNHLY, CDR2 FYNNEI. CDR3 length: 14 residues. CDR3 in amino acids: CASSYGQVNYGYTF. CDR3 coding DNA: TGTGCCAGCAGTTATGGACAGGTTAACTATGGCTACACCTTC.

Turning to this clone: Other nucleotide sequences in the sample specify the same CDR3. The J gene is TRBJ2-5, the V gene TRBV20-1; no clear D gene. Germline V lookup: CDR1 DFQATT, CDR2 SNEGSKA (reference sequence). This CDR3 is 10 amino acids long. Trimming stripped 4 bases from V and 3 bases from J, with 3 bases between. The CDR3 here is CSAIKETQYF. The CDR3, as DNA: TGCAGTGCTATTAAAGAGACCCAGTACTTC.

V and J are TRBV4-2 and TRBJ1-6; D unresolved. This CDR3 comprises 15 residues. Germline loops: CDR1 LGHNA, CDR2 YNFKEQ. V dropped 1 base and J dropped 6 bases, with 10 bases sitting between them. DNA for the CDR3: TGTGCCAGCAGCCAAGGAGAGAGACTTAATTCACCCCTCCACTTT. Translating gives CASSQGERLNSPLHF.

This clone was picked up one time. The chain uses TRBV27 and TRBJ1-2, with D hard to call. Germline CDR1 is MNHEY and CDR2 is SMNVEV (reference sequence). The germline V and J ends were trimmed by 0 bases and 8 bases, with 7 bases remaining between them. This CDR3 region has 12 residues. CDR3 sequence (DNA): TGTGCCAGCAGTTTATCAGGGAGGGGCTACACCTTC. Translation gives CASSLSGRGYTF.

The gene calls are TRBV30 and TRBJ2-7; unclear D gene. Germline assignment: CDR1 GTSNPN and CDR2 SVGIG (reference sequence). V was cut by 2 bases and J by 2 bases, with 10 bases left in between. The CDR3 is made up of 13 amino acids. CDR3 nucleotide sequence: TGTGCCTGGAGTACAGCAGGTCCCTACGAGCAGTACTTC. This codes for CAWSTAGPYEQYF.

V usage is TRBV11-3 and J usage is TRBJ2-3, with 8 positions matching TRBD2. Trimming at V came to 3 bases and at J to 3 bases, leaving 5 bases not matched to a gene. The CDR3 covers 15 residues. The germline CDR1 and CDR2 sequences are SGHNT and YENEEA. This CDR3 is CASSFTSGFTDTQYF. The CDR3 nucleotides read TGTGCCAGCAGCTTTACTAGCGGATTTACAGATACGCAGTATTTT.

The chain has TRBV25-1 and TRBJ1-3; TRBD1 aligns across 9 bases. The germline CDR1 and CDR2 sequences are MGHDK and SYGVNS. V lost 0 bases to trimming and J lost 4 bases; unmatched junction nucleotides: 7. The CDR3 totals 17 residues. CDR3 DNA sequence: TGTGCCAGCAGTGAATATGAGGGACAGGGAGGAGGAAACACCATATATTTT. Its protein is CASSEYEGQGGGNTIYF.

This chain links TRBV5-6 with TRBJ1-5; D may be TRBD1 (6 bases). Germline V gene lookup returns CDR1 SGHDT and CDR2 YYEEEE. The CDR3 runs to 17 residues. V was pared by 1 base and J by 4 bases, with 18 bases between. As DNA, the CDR3 is TGTGCCAGCAGCTTGAGGCCAGGGGTATTGGGGAATCAGCCCCAGCATTTT. Its translation: CASSLRPGVLGNQPQHF. Full variable domain (missing parts from reference TRBV5-6 and TRBJ1-5): DAGVTQSPTHLIKTRGQQVTLRCSPKSGHDTVSWYQQALGQGPQFIFQYYEEEERQRGNFPDRFSGHQFPNYSSELNVNALLLGDSALYLCASSLRPGVLGNQPQHFGDGTRLSIL.

This clone showed up just once. The chain links TRBV28 to TRBJ1-1; D remains unclear. The CDR3 extends over 10 amino acids. CDR1 is MDHEN, CDR2 SYDVKM, per germline. Trimming took off 5 bases at V and 11 bases at J, with 9 bases between the two ends. CDR3: CASSHRGAFF. CDR3 nucleotide sequence: TGTGCCAGCAGTCACAGAGGGGCTTTCTTT. The variable domain in full, with the rest retrieved from reference TRBV28 and TRBJ1-1, is DVKVTQSSRYLVKRTGEKVFLECVQDMDHENMFWYRQDPGLGLRLIYFSYDVKMKEKGDIPEGYSVSREKKERFSLILESASTNQTSMYLCASSHRGAFFGQGTRLTVV.

The chain recombines TRBV19 with TRBJ1-1; D is unresolved. The CDR3 covers 14 residues. V was shortened by 6 bases and J by 2 bases, with 13 bases between the two germline ends. CDR1 and CDR2 from the germline V gene are LNHDA and SQIVND (reference sequence). Here the CDR3 reads CASRYREYNTEAFF. Here the CDR3 DNA reads TGTGCCAGTAGGTACAGAGAGTACAACACTGAAGCTTTCTTT.

This clone has a handful of counts. The germline gene is not matched at one end of the junction; a read error may be the cause. The V call is TRBV28, the J call TRBJ1-2; D gene unclear. This CDR3 contains 14 residues. Germline CDR1 is MDHEN and CDR2 is SYDVKM. The CDR3 loop is CASSAAGSNFGYTF. CDR3 DNA: TGTGCCAGCAGTGCAGCCGGGAGTAACTTTGGCTACACCTTC.

The V gene is TRBV10-1, the J gene TRBJ2-7, with D maybe TRBD2 (5 bases). Trimming shortened V by 3 bases and J by 7 bases, and 13 bases separated the two germline ends. The CDR3 sequence is 13 residues long. The germline CDR1 and CDR2 sequences are WNHNN and SYGVQD (reference sequence). The CDR3 DNA reads as TGCGCCAGCAGTGATGAGGGCTCTGAAGAGCAGTACTTC. Translated, it gives CASSDEGSEEQYF.

The chain employs TRBV7-9 and TRBJ2-7; TRBD1 aligns across 7 bases. V lost 0 bases and J lost 3; bases outside the gene matches: 8. The CDR3 covers 16 residues. Germline V gene sequence: CDR1 SEHNR, CDR2 FQNEAQ (reference sequence). The DNA of the CDR3 is TGTGCCAGCAGCTTAGCAATCGGACAGGAGCTCTACGAGCAGTACTTC. It translates to CASSLAIGQELYEQYF.